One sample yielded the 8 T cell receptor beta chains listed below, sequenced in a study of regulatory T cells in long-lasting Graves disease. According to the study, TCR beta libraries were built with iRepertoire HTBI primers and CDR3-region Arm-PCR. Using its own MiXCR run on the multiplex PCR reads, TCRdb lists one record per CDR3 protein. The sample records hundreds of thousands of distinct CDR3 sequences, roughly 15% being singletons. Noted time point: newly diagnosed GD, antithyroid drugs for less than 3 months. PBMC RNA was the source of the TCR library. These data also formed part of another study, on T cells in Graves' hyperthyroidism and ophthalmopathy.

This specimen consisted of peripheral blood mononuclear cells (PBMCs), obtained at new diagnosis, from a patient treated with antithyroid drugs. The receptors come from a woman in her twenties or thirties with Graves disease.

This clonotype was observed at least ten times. For the CDR3, the DNA is TGTGCCAGCAGCTTAGGTGGCGGGCTCACCGACGAGCAGTACTTC. It yields the protein CASSLGGGLTDEQYF. The V and J genes are TRBV7-8 and TRBJ2-7; D is perhaps TRBD2 (5 bases). CDR1 SGHVS and CDR2 FQNEAQ come from the germline V gene. This CDR3 spans 15 amino acids. Deletions cut 1 base from V and 5 bases from J, with 15 bases between.

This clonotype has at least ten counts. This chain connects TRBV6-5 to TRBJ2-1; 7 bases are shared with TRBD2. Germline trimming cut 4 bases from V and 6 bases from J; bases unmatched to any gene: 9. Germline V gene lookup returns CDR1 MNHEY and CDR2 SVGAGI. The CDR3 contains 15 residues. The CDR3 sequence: CASSSTGGGTNEQFF. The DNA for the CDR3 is TGTGCCAGCAGTTCAACGGGAGGTGGGACCAATGAGCAGTTCTTC.

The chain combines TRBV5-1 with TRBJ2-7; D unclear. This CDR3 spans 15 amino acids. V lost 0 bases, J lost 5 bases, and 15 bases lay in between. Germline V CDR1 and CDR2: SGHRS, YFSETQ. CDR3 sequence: CASSLVLRVFNEQYF. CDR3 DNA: TGCGCCAGCAGCTTGGTTTTAAGGGTTTTCAACGAGCAGTACTTC.

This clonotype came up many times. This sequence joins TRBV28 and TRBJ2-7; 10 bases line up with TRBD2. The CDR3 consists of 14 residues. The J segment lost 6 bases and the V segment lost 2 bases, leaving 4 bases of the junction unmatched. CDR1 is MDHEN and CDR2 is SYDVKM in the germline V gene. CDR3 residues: CASSLASGRIEQYF. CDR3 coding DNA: TGTGCCAGCAGTTTAGCTAGCGGGAGAATCGAGCAGTACTTC.

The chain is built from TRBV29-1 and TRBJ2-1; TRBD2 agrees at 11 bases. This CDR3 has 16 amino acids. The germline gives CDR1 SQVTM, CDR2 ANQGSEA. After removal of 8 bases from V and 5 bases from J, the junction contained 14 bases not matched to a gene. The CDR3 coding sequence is TGCAGCTTACGACTAGCGGGGAGATACACCGACAATGAGCAGTTCTTC. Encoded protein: CSLRLAGRYTDNEQFF.

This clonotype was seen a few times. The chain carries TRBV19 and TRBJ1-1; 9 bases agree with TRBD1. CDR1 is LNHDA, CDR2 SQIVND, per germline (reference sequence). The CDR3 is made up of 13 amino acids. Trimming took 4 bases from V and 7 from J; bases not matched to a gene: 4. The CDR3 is CASSRQGVGEAFF. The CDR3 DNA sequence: TGTGCCAGTAGTAGACAGGGGGTCGGTGAAGCTTTCTTT.

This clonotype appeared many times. CDR3 bases: TGTGCCAGCAGTGAGACGGGAGGGCCACTGGAGACCCAGTACTTC. Translating it yields CASSETGGPLETQYF. The rearrangement joins TRBV2 to TRBJ2-5; 8 bases are a match to TRBD2. Per germline, CDR1 SNHLY and CDR2 FYNNEI. The J segment lost 5 bases and the V segment lost 3 bases, leaving 8 bases of the junction unmatched. CDR3 length equals 15 residues.

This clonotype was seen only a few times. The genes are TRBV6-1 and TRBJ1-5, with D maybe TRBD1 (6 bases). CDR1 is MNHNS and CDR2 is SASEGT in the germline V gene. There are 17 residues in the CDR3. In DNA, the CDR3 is TGTGCATCTCGGGGGGGCCGCGCGTTTAATAGCAATCAGCCCCAGCATTTT. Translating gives CASRGGRAFNSNQPQHF.